This T cell receptor (beta chain) was sequenced for a study of blood T cell repertoires in COVID-19. Study summary: Sites in the United States, Italy and Spain provided acute and convalescent COVID-19 samples.

This clone was seen more than once but under ten times. Germline CDR1 is SGHAT and CDR2 is FQNNGV. The CDR3 has 18 residues. V shed 2 bases, J shed 7 bases, and the junction held 8 bases outside the gene matches. Only in-frame clones appear in the TCRdb table, and some are missing; sequencing was by immunoSEQ multiplex PCR. The data hold fewer than 250,000 clones, with just under 85% observed a single time. The sequenced sample was peripheral blood. The chain has TRBV11-2 and TRBJ2-1, with 16 bases that match TRBD2. The source is a woman in her 70s with active or convalescent COVID-19. The CDR3 DNA is TGTGCCAGCAGCTTAACAGAGGGACTAGCGGGAGGGCCTAATGAGCAGTTCTTC. This sequence encodes CASSLTEGLAGGPNEQFF.